The 15 T cell receptor beta chains below were found in one sample sequenced in a study of radiotherapy plus CTLA-4 blockade in lung cancer. Clones were read by immunoSEQ multiplex PCR, and TCRdb kept only the in-frame ones, dropping some. This sample has about 66,000 clones, with about four fifths found just once. The sample was peripheral blood, taken from a patient treated with radiotherapy plus ipilimumab. The receptors were gathered from a human donor with non-small cell lung cancer who had a partial response to radiotherapy plus ipilimumab.

The gene calls are TRBV15 and TRBJ1-5, with 9 bases that match TRBD1. The CDR3 totals 18 residues. The germline V gene encodes CDR1 LNHNV and CDR2 YYDKDF (reference sequence). V dropped 0 bases and J dropped 2; count of bases not matched to a gene: 8. CDR3 in DNA: TGTGCCACCAGCAGAGATTACGGGGGACAGGGTCGCAATCAGCCCCAGCATTTT. The encoded protein is CATSRDYGGQGRNQPQHF.

The chain couples TRBV19 to TRBJ2-1, with 8 nucleotides matching TRBD1. The CDR3 has 15 amino acids. Germline V gene sequence: CDR1 LNHDA, CDR2 SQIVND (reference sequence). J was trimmed by 2 bases and V by 5 bases; bases with no gene match: 5. The CDR3, as DNA: TGTGCCAGTAGTTCGGACAGGGAAACCTACAATGAGCAGTTCTTC. This codes for CASSSDRETYNEQFF.

In this sample, this clone turned up once. The chain links TRBV7-2 to TRBJ2-7, with TRBD2 identical over 8 bases. Germline V gene data show CDR1 as SGHTA and CDR2 as FQGNSA. V lost 5 bases, J lost 6 bases, and 6 bases stayed unmatched. The CDR3 has 13 amino acids. DNA for the CDR3: TGTGCCAGCAGCCCGGGACTAGAGAGCGAGCAGTACTTC. Its translation is CASSPGLESEQYF.

The genes are TRBV19 and TRBJ1-1, with 7 bases matching TRBD1. The V gene end was trimmed by 9 bases and the J gene end by 4 bases; junction bases not matched to a gene: 8. CDR1 and CDR2 (germline): LNHDA, SQIVND (reference sequence). CDR3 length: 13 amino acids. CDR3 region: CASWGQGGTEAFF. Here the CDR3 DNA reads TGTGCCAGCTGGGGGCAGGGGGGCACTGAAGCTTTCTTT.

The chain couples TRBV15 to TRBJ2-1; TRBD2 matches at 10 bases. Germline loops: CDR1 LNHNV, CDR2 YYDKDF (reference sequence). The length of the CDR3 is 12 residues. V gave up 3 bases and J gave up 12 bases; unmatched junction bases: 2. The CDR3 coding sequence is TGTGCCACCAGCAGCAGCGGGAGGGTGCAGTTCTTC. It is translated as CATSSSGRVQFF.

The chain's CDR3 is CASSTTPGLPLNGYTF. The CDR3 DNA reads as TGTGCCAGTAGTACGACGCCGGGACTCCCTCTCAATGGCTACACCTTC. The chain combines TRBV19 with TRBJ1-2, with a weak D call TRBD1 (5 bases). With 4 bases removed from V and 6 bases from J, the gap between germline ends came to 21 bases. The germline CDR1 and CDR2 sequences are LNHDA and SQIVND (reference sequence). The CDR3 is made up of 16 amino acids. The complete variable domain, with remaining parts taken from reference TRBV19 and TRBJ1-2, reads DGGITQSPKYLFRKEGQNVTLSCEQNLNHDAMYWYRQDPGQGLRLIYYSQIVNDFQKGDIAEGYSVSREKKESFPLTVTSAQKNPTAFYLCASSTTPGLPLNGYTFGSGTRLTVV.

DNA for the CDR3: TGTGCCAGCGGAACCGGCAGGGCAGGGAACAATGAGCAGTTCTTC. Its translation is CASGTGRAGNNEQFF. J is TRBJ2-1 and V is TRBV11-2; a possible D gene is TRBD1 (5 bases). Looked up from germline, CDR1 is SGHAT and CDR2 is FQNNGV. Between the trimmed V and J ends, which lost 8 bases and 5 bases, there was a span of 19 bases. The CDR3 runs to 15 residues. Together with reference TRBV11-2 and TRBJ2-1, the CDR3 gives the full variable domain: EAGVAQSPRYKIIEKRQSVAFWCNPISGHATLYWYQQILGQGPKLLIQFQNNGVVDDSQLPKDRFSAERLKGVDSTLKIQPAKLEDSAVYLCASGTGRAGNNEQFFGPGTRLTVL.

The chain is built from TRBV9 and TRBJ1-2; a possible D gene is TRBD1 (5 bases). The ends were cut back, 4 bases at V and 2 bases at J, with 12 bases in the middle. Germline V gives CDR1 SGDLS, CDR2 YYNGEE. The CDR3 is made up of 14 amino acids. The CDR3 sequence: CASSPRDSNYGYTF. The DNA for the CDR3 is TGTGCCAGCAGCCCGAGAGACAGCAACTATGGCTACACCTTC.

CDR3 DNA sequence: TGTGCCAGCACCCGATCCCTCGGGGGGTACAATGAGCAGTTCTTC. As protein: CASTRSLGGYNEQFF. This chain links TRBV27 with TRBJ2-1; the match to TRBD2 covers 7 bases. Trimming removed 7 bases from V and 4 bases from J; junction bases left unmatched: 10. The V gene's germline CDR1 is MNHEY and CDR2 SMNVEV (reference sequence). CDR3 length: 15 residues.

The V gene is TRBV7-9, the J gene TRBJ2-5; 9 bases are shared with TRBD1. Germline trimming cut 5 bases from V and 5 bases from J; bases unmatched to any gene: 6. Germline V gene data show CDR1 as SEHNR and CDR2 as FQNEAQ (reference sequence). The CDR3 loop spans 14 amino acids. The CDR3 nucleotides are TGTGCCAGCAGCATCGGACAGGGGAGGGAGACCCAGTACTTC. Translating gives CASSIGQGRETQYF.

This chain joins TRBV28 and TRBJ2-3; D perhaps matches TRBD1 (6 bases). Germline V gene lookup returns CDR1 MDHEN and CDR2 SYDVKM. Trimming left V 5 bases short and J 4 bases short, with 13 bases between. This CDR3 has 14 residues. The CDR3, as DNA: TGTGCCAGCAGTCGAGGGGGTGGCGCAGATACGCAGTATTTT. Translating it yields CASSRGGGADTQYF.

This clone has a single count. The J gene is TRBJ2-1, the V gene TRBV5-4, with D unresolved. CDR3 length: 13 residues. Per the germline V gene, CDR1 is SGHNT and CDR2 is YYREEE (reference sequence). Trimming pared 1 base from V and 1 base from J, leaving 3 bases between. This CDR3 reads CASSLISYNEQFF. CDR3 coding DNA: TGTGCCAGCAGCTTGATATCCTACAATGAGCAGTTCTTC.

The chain joins TRBV5-1 to TRBJ2-2; D remains unclear. CDR1 and CDR2 (germline): SGHRS, YFSETQ. V gave up 1 base and J gave up 6 bases, with 13 bases separating them. This CDR3 has 15 amino acids. The CDR3 region has the DNA TGCGCCAGCAGCTTGTCACAGCTATTGGCCGGGGAGCTGTTTTTT. This sequence encodes CASSLSQLLAGELFF.

The gene calls are TRBV27 and TRBJ2-7; 13 bases match TRBD2. Germline CDR1 MNHEY, CDR2 SMNVEV (reference sequence). J was trimmed by 6 bases and V by 7 bases; bases with no gene match: 12. The CDR3 length is 16 residues. The CDR3 region has the DNA TGTGCCAGCATTCAAAGCGGACTAGCGGGAGTTTCCGAGCAGTACTTC. Translating gives CASIQSGLAGVSEQYF.

The chain employs TRBV6-4 and TRBJ2-2; 11 positions agree with TRBD2. V lost 3 bases, J lost 1 base, and 10 bases stayed unmatched. This CDR3 has 19 amino acids. Germline CDR1 reads MRHNA; CDR2 reads SNTAGT. This CDR3 is CASSEIGTSGPRNTGELFF. The CDR3 nucleotides read TGTGCCAGCAGTGAGATAGGGACTAGCGGTCCCAGGAACACCGGGGAGCTGTTTTTT.